This TCR beta chain derives from a study of blood T cell repertoires in COVID-19. Study summary: PBMCs, B-cell-depleted T cells, or T cells were the source of the cDNA or gDNA that made up the material.

V lost 3 bases to trimming and J lost 5 bases, with 16 bases between them. This CDR3 spans 15 amino acids. Germline values: CDR1 SEHNR, CDR2 FQNEAQ (reference sequence). Clinical history reported by participants formed the basis on which cohorts were assigned. Produced via immunoSEQ multiplex PCR; TCRdb's table is partial and in-frame only. The table has more than 450,000 clones, about 90% seen once. Sample: PBMCs or T cells enriched from blood (not recorded which). This chain links TRBV7-9 with TRBJ2-5, with D possibly TRBD2 on 7 matching bases. This sequence was found in a woman between 18 and 29 years old who had recovered from COVID-19. This chain's CDR3 is CASSFSGAGDETQYF. DNA of the CDR3: TGTGCCAGCAGCTTTTCGGGGGCGGGGGATGAGACCCAGTACTTC.